A selection of T cell receptor beta chains follows, all from one sample in a study of radiotherapy plus CTLA-4 blockade in lung cancer. This table comes from immunoSEQ multiplex PCR, and its TCRdb copy is limited to in-frame clones, with some not included. The sample yields about 98,000 clones, 80% to 85% seen once. Source: peripheral blood, taken from a patient treated with radiotherapy plus ipilimumab. These receptors were taken from a human donor with non-small cell lung cancer who had a partial response to radiotherapy plus ipilimumab. The CDR3 runs from the conserved cysteine through the conserved F or W. D genes are given only for firm matches. Clone sizes are given selectively: once, few, many, or a class where the clone is expanded.

size	V	D	J	length	DNA	CDR3
-	TRBV13	-	TRBJ1-4	16	TGTGCCAGCGGCCGAAATCCCGGGGCAACTAATGAAAAACTGTTTTTT	CASGRNPGATNEKLFF
-	TRBV7-8	TRBD1	TRBJ1-6	13	TGTGCCAGCAGGGGAGACAGGGTGGTAACCCTCCACTTT	CASRGDRVVTLHF
-	TRBV28	TRBD1	TRBJ2-6	19	TGTGCCAGCAGTTTAGCCGGGACAGGGAGAAGAACTGGGGCCAACGTCCTGACTTTC	CASSLAGTGRRTGANVLTF
-	TRBV15	TRBD1	TRBJ2-7	17	TGTGCCACCAGCGCAGGGACAGACAGGGTGGGTCCAGACGAGCAGTACTTC	CATSAGTDRVGPDEQYF
-	TRBV19	TRBD1	TRBJ1-1	14	TGTGCCAGTAGTGGGACAGGGGATGTGGCTGAAGCTTTCTTT	CASSGTGDVAEAFF
-	TRBV18	TRBD1	TRBJ1-2	15	TGTGCCAGCTCGCCGCGACAGGGCGCAGACTATGGCTACACCTTC	CASSPRQGADYGYTF
few	TRBV19	-	TRBJ1-5	12	TGTGCCAGTGATCTAGCGGGGAAGCCCCAGCATTTT	CASDLAGKPQHF
-	TRBV5-1	-	TRBJ2-5	12	TGCGCCAGCAGCTTGGTGCGAGAGACCCAGTACTTC	CASSLVRETQYF
-	TRBV7-3	TRBD1	TRBJ1-1	17	TGTGCCAGCAGCTTAATTCCAGCGACCCCGACAGGGACTGAAGCTTTCTTT	CASSLIPATPTGTEAFF
-	TRBV28	-	TRBJ1-5	15	TGTGCCAGCAGTTTCGGGGGGGTAGGGGACTCAGCCCAGCATTTT	CASSFGGVGDSAQHF
-	TRBV5-1	TRBD2	TRBJ2-5	16	TGCGCCAGCAGCTTGGACCCTAGCGGGGGACAAGAGACCCAGTACTTC	CASSLDPSGGQETQYF
-	TRBV6-4	TRBD2	TRBJ2-3	17	TGTGCCAGCAGTGACGAGGAGCGGGAGACGGCCACAGATACGCAGTATTTT	CASSDEERETATDTQYF
-	TRBV12-5	-	TRBJ2-2	15	TGTGCTAGTGGTCCCGGACAGCCGAACACCGGGGAGCTGTTTTTT	CASGPGQPNTGELFF
-	TRBV11-2	-	TRBJ2-1	15	TGTGCCAGCAGCCCCCGACACGGATCCTACAATGAGCAGTTCTTC	CASSPRHGSYNEQFF
-	TRBV27	-	TRBJ1-1	14	TGTGCCAGCAGTACCCTGGACATTTACACTGAAGCTTTCTTT	CASSTLDIYTEAFF
-	TRBV7-3	-	TRBJ2-1	16	TGTGCCAGCAGCTCCCGGCGGGGAGGATCCTACAATGAGCAGTTCTTC	CASSSRRGGSYNEQFF
-	TRBV7-6	-	TRBJ1-1	13	TGTGCCAGCAGCAGCCTAGGCTACACTGAAGCTTTCTTT	CASSSLGYTEAFF
-	TRBV2	-	TRBJ2-7	11	TGTGCCAGCCGGAGCTCCTACGAGCAGTACTTC	CASRSSYEQYF
-	TRBV5-4	-	TRBJ1-1	14	TGTGCCAGCAGCGCACGGGAGGGGAACACTGAAGCTTTCTTT	CASSAREGNTEAFF
few	TRBV5-1	-	TRBJ1-1	13	TGCGCCAGCAGCTACAGGGTGAGGACTGAAGCTTTCTTT	CASSYRVRTEAFF
-	TRBV6-5	TRBD1	TRBJ2-1	16	TGTGCCAGCAGTTACTCGAAGGACAGGGCTTTTAATGAGCAGTTCTTC	CASSYSKDRAFNEQFF
-	TRBV28	-	TRBJ1-2	13	TGTGCCAGCAGTACCGGGGTAGCTAGGGGCTACACCTTC	CASSTGVARGYTF
-	TRBV5-1	TRBD1	TRBJ1-4	16	TGCGCCAGCAGCTTGGTACAGGGGGCAACTAATGAAAAACTGTTTTTT	CASSLVQGATNEKLFF
-	TRBV29-1	-	TRBJ1-2	17	TGCAGCGTTGATCGCGGGGGGGGTTCTAGCTTGGTATCTGGCTACACCTTC	CSVDRGGGSSLVSGYTF
-	TRBV27	TRBD2	TRBJ2-2	13	TGTGCCAGCAGACTAGCGGGGACCGGGGAGCTGTTTTTT	CASRLAGTGELFF
-	TRBV5-5	TRBD1	TRBJ2-5	15	TGTGCCAGCAGCTTCAGGGTGACAGGGCAAGAGACCCAGTACTTC	CASSFRVTGQETQYF
few	TRBV19	TRBD1	TRBJ1-5	15	TGTGCCAGTAGTATCGGACAGGCGAGCAATCAGCCCCAGCATTTT	CASSIGQASNQPQHF
-	TRBV5-5	-	TRBJ2-5	14	TGTGCCAGCAGCTTAGGTCGGGGTGGCGAGACCCAGTACTTC	CASSLGRGGETQYF
-	TRBV28	TRBD2	TRBJ2-5	15	TGTGCCAGCAGCGGGGCGCGGGAGTACCAAGAGACCCAGTACTTC	CASSGAREYQETQYF
-	TRBV5-1	-	TRBJ2-3	15	TGCGCCAGCAGCTCGCCCGGAGCCAACACAGATACGCAGTATTTT	CASSSPGANTDTQYF
-	TRBV7-9	-	TRBJ2-2	15	TGTGCCAGCAGAGTACAGACCCCGAACACCGGGGAGCTGTTTTTT	CASRVQTPNTGELFF
-	TRBV5-6	-	TRBJ2-5	14	TGTGCCAGCAGCGTGACTAGTAGGATAAAGACCCAGTACTTC	CASSVTSRIKTQYF
once	TRBV2	-	TRBJ1-2	13	TGTGCCAGCAGTGACGAACCGAGGAATGGCTACACCTTC	CASSDEPRNGYTF
-	TRBV28	TRBD1	TRBJ1-5	16	TGTGCCAGCAGTCTGACGGACAGGGCCCGGGTTTCAGCCCAGCATTTT	CASSLTDRARVSAQHF
-	TRBV28	TRBD2	TRBJ2-2	16	TGTGCCAGCGAGCCTAGCGGGAGGCCAGGGACCGGGGAGCTGTTTTTT	CASEPSGRPGTGELFF
-	TRBV19	TRBD2	TRBJ2-7	15	TGTGCCAGTAGTATGGGGGGGGATAACGGGCACGAGCAGTACTTC	CASSMGGDNGHEQYF
-	TRBV2	TRBD2	TRBJ2-1	20	TGTGCCAGCAGGGGAAAACCGGGACTAGCGGGAGGGCGTCCCCCCGATGAGCAGTTCTTC	CASRGKPGLAGGRPPDEQFF
-	TRBV11-2	TRBD2	TRBJ2-5	14	TGTGCCAGCAGCTTTGTTAGCGGGAGTCTGACCCAGTACTTC	CASSFVSGSLTQYF
-	TRBV7-9	TRBD2	TRBJ2-7	14	TGTGCCAGCAGTGCTCTGGGACTAACCTACGAGCAGTACTTC	CASSALGLTYEQYF
-	TRBV9	TRBD1	TRBJ2-1	16	TGTGCCAGCAGCGTAGGACAGGGGGTAAGATACAATGAGCAGTTCTTC	CASSVGQGVRYNEQFF
few	TRBV19	-	TRBJ1-1	13	TGTGCCAGTAGTAACAGGGTGAACACTGAAGCTTTCTTT	CASSNRVNTEAFF
-	TRBV19	-	TRBJ2-1	18	TGTGCCAGTAGTATAGATACGAGGCACGGGAAAGGCTACAATGAGCAGTTCTTC	CASSIDTRHGKGYNEQFF
-	TRBV27	-	TRBJ1-5	15	TGTGCCAGCAGACTTACGGGATACGGCAATCAGCCCCAGCATTTT	CASRLTGYGNQPQHF
once	TRBV18	TRBD1	TRBJ1-1	14	TGTGCCAGCTCACCCAGTACAGGGGACACTGAAGCTTTCTTT	CASSPSTGDTEAFF
-	TRBV28	-	TRBJ2-7	12	TGTGCCAGCAGCCCTCCGGCGAGGGAGCAGTACTTC	CASSPPAREQYF
-	TRBV19	TRBD1	TRBJ2-1	15	TGTGCCAGTAGTACCACAGGGACAGGGGTCGATGAGCAGTTCTTC	CASSTTGTGVDEQFF
-	TRBV28	TRBD2	TRBJ2-1	15	TGTGCCAGCAGTGTCACCGGGACTAGTAACAATGAGCAGTTCTTC	CASSVTGTSNNEQFF
few	TRBV27	TRBD2	TRBJ2-1	14	TGTGCCAGCAGTTTACGGACTAGCTTGGATGAGCAGTTCTTC	CASSLRTSLDEQFF
-	TRBV29-1	-	TRBJ1-1	11	TGCAGCGTACTCGGGACACTTGAAGCTTTCTTT	CSVLGTLEAFF
once	TRBV6-1	TRBD2	TRBJ2-3	14	TGTGCCAGCAGCTGGCGGGAGGGCCCGGATACGCAGTATTTT	CASSWREGPDTQYF